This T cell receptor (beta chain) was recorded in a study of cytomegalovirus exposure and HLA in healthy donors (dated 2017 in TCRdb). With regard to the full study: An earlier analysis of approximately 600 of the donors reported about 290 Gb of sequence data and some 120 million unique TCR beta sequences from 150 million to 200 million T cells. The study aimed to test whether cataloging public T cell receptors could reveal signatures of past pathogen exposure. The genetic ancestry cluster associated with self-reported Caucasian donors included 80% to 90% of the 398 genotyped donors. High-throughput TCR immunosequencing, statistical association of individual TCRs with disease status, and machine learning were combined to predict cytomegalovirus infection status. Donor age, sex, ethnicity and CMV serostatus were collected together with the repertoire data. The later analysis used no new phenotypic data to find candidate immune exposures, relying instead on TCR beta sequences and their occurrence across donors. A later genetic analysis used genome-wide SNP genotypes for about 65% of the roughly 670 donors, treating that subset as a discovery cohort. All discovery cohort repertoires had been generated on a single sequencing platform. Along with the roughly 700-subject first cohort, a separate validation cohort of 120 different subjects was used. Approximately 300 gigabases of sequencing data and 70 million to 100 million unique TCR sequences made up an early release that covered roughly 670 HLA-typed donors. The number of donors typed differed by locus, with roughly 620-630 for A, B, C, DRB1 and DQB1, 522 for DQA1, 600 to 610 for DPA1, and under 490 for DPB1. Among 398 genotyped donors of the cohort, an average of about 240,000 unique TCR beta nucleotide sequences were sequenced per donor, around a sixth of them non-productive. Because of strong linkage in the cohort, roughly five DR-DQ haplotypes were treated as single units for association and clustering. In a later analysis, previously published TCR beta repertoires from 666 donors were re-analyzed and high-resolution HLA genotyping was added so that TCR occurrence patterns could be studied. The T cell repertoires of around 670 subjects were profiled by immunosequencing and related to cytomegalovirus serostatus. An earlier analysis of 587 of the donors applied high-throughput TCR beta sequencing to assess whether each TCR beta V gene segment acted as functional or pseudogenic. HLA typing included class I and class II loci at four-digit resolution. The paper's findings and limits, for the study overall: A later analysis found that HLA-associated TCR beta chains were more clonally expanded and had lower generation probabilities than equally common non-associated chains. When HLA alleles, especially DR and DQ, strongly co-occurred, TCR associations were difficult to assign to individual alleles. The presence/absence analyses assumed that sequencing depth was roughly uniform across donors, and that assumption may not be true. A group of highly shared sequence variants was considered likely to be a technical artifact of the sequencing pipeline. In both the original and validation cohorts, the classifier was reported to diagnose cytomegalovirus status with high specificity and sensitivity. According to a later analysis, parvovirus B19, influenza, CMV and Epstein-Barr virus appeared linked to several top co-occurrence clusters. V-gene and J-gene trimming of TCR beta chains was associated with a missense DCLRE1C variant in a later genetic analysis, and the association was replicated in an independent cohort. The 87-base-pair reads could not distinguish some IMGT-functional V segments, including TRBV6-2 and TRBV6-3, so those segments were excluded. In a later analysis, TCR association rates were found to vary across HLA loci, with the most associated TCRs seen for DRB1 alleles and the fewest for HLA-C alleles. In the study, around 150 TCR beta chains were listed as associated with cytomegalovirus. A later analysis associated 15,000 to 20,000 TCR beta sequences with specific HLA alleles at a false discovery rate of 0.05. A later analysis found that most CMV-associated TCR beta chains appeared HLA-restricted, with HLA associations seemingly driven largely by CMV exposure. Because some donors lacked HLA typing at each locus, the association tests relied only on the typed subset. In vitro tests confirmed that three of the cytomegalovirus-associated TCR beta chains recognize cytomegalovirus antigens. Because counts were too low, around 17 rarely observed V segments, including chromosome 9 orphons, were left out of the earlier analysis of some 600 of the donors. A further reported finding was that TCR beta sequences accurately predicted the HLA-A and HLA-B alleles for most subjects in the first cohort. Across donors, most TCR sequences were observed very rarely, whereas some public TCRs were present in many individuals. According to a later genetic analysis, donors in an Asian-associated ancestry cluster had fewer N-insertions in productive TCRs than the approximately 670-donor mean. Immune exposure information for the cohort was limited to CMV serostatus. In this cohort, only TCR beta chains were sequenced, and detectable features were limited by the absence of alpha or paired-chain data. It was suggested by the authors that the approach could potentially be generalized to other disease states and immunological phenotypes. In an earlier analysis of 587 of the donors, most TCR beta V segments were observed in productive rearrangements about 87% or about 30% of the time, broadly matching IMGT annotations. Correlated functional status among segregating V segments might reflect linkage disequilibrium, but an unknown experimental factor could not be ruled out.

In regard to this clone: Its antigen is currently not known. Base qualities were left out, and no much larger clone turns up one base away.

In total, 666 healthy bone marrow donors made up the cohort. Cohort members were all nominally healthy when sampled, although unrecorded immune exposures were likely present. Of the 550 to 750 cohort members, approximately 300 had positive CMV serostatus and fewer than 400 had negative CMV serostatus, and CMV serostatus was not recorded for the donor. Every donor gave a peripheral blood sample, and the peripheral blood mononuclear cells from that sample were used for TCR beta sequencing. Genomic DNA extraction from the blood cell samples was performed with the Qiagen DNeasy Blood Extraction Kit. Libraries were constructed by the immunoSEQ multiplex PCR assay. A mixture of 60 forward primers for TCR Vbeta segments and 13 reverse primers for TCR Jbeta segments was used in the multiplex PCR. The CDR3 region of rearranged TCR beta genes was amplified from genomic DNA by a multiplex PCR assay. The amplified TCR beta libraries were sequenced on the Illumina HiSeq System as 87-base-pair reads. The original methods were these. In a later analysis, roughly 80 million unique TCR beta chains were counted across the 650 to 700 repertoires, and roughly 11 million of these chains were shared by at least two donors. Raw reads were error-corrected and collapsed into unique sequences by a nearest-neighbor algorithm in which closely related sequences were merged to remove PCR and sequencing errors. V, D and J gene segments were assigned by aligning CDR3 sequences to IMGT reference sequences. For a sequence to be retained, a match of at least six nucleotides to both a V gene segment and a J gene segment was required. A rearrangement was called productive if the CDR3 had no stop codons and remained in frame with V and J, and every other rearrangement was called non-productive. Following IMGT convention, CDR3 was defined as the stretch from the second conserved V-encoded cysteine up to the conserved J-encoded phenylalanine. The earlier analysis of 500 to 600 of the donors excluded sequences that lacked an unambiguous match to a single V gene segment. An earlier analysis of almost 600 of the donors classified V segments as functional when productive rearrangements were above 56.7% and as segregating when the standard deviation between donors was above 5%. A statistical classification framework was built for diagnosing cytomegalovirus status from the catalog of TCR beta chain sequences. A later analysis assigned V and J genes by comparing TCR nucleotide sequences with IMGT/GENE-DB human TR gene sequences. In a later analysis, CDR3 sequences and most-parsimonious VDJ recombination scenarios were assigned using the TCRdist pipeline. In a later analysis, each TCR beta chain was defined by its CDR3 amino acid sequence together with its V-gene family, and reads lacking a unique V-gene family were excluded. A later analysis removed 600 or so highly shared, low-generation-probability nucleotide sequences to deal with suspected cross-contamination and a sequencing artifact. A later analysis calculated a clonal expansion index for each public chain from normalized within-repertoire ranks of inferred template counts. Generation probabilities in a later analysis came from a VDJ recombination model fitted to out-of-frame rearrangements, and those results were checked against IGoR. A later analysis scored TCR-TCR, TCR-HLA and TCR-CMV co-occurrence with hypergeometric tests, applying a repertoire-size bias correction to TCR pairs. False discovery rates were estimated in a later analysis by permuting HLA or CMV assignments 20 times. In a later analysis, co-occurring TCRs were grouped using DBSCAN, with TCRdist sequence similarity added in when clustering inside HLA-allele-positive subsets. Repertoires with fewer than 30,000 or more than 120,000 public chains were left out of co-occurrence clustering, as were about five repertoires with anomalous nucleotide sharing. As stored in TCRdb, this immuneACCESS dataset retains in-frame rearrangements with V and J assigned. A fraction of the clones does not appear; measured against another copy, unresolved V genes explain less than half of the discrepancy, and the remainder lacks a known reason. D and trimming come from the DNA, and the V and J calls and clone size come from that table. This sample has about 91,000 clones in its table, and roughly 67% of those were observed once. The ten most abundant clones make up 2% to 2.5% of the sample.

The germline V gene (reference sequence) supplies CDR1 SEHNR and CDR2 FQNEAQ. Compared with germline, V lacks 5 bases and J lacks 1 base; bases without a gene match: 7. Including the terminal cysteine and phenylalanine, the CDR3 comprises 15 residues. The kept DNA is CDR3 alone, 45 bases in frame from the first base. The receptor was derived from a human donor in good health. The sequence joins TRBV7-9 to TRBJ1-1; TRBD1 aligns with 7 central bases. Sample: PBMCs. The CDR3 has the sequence CASSHHGTANTEAFF. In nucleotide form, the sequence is TGTGCCAGCAGCCACCACGGGACAGCGAACACTGAAGCTTTCTTT.